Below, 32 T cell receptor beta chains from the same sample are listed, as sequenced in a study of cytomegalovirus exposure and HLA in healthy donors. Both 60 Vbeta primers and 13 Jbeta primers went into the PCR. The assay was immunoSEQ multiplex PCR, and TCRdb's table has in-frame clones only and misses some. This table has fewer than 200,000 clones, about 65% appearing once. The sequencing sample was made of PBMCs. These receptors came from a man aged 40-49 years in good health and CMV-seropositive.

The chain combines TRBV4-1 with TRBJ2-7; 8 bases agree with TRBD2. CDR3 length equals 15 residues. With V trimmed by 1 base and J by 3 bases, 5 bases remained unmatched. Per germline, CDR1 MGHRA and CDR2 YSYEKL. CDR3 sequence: CASSQGTSGVYEQYF. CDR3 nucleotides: TGCGCCAGCAGCCAAGGTACTAGCGGAGTCTACGAGCAGTACTTC.

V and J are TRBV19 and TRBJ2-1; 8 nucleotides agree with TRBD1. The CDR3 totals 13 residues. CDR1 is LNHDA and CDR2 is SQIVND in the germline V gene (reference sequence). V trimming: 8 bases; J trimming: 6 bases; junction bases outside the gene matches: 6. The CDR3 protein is CASSDRVRNEQFF. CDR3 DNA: TGTGCCAGTTCGGACAGGGTACGCAATGAGCAGTTCTTC.

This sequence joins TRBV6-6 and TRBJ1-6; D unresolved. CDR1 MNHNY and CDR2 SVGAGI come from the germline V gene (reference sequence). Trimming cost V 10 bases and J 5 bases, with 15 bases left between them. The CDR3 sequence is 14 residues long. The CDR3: CATQAAANNSPLHF. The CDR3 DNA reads TGTGCCACCCAAGCGGCAGCCAATAATTCACCCCTCCACTTT.

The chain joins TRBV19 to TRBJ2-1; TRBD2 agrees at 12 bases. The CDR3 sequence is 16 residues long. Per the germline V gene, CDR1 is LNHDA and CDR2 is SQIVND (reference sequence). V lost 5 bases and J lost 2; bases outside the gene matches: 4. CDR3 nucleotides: TGTGCCAGTAGTCCGGCTAGCGGGGGGGCCTACAATGAGCAGTTCTTC. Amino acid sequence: CASSPASGGAYNEQFF.

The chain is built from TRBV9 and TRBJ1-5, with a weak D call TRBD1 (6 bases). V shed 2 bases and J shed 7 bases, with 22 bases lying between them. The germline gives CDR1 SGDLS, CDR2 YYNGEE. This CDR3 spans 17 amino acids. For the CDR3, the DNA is TGTGCCAGCAGCGTCCGACAGGCCAGGGGAGACAACCAGCCCCAGCATTTT. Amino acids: CASSVRQARGDNQPQHF.

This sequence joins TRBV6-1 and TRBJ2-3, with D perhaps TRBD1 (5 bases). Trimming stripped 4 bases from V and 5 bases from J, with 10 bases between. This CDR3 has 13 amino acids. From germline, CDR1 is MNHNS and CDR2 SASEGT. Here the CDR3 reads CASSGEGQDTQYF. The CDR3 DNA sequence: TGTGCCAGCAGTGGCGAAGGACAAGATACGCAGTATTTT.

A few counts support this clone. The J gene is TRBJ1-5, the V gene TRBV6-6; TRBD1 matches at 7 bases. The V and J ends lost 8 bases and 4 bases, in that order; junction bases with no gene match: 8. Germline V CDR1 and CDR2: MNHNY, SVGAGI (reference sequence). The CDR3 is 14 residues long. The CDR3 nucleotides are TGTGCCAGCGAGGGTGGACAGGCAAATCAGCCCCAGCATTTT. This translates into CASEGGQANQPQHF.

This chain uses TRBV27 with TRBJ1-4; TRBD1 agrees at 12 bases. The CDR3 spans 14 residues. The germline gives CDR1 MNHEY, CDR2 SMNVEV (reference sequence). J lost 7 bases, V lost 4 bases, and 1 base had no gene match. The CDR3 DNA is TGTGCCAGCAGTTGGGACAGGGGGCGTGAAAAACTGTTTTTT. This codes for CASSWDRGREKLFF.

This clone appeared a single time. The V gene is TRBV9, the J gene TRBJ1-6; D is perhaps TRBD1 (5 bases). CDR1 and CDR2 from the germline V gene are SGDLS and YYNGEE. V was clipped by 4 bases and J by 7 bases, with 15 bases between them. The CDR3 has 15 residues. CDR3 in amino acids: CASSWKGLGNSPLHF. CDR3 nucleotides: TGTGCCAGCAGCTGGAAGGGGTTAGGAAATTCACCCCTCCACTTT. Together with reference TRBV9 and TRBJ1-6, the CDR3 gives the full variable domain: DSGVTQTPKHLITATGQRVTLRCSPRSGDLSVYWYQQSLDQGLQFLIQYYNGEERAKGNILERFSAQQFPDLHSELNLSSLELGDSALYFCASSWKGLGNSPLHFGNGTRLTVT.

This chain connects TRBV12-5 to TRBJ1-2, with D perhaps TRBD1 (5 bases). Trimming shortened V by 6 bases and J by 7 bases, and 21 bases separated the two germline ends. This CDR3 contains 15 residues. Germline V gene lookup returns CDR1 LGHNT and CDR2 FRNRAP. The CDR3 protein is CASGPSGRASIGYTF. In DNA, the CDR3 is TGTGCTAGTGGCCCGAGTGGCAGGGCCTCTATTGGCTACACCTTC.

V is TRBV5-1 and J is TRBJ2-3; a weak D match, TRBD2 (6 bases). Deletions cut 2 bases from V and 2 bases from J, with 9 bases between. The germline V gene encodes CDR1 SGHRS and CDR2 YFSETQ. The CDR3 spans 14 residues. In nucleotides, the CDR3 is TGCGCCAGCAGCTTTGGACTACCCACAGATACGCAGTATTTT. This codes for CASSFGLPTDTQYF.

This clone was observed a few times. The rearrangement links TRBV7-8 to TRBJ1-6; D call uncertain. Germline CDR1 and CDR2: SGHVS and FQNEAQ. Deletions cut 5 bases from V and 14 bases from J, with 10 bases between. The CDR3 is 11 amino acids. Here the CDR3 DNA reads TGTGCCAGCAGCCTGACGGGAACCCTCCACTTT. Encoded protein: CASSLTGTLHF.

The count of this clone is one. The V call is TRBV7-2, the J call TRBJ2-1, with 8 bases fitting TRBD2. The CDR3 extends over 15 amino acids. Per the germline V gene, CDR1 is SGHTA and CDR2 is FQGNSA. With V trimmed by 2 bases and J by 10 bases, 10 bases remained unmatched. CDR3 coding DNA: TGTGCCAGCAGCTTATTCGGGGGGGCGGTAGGGGAGCAGTTCTTC. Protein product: CASSLFGGAVGEQFF.

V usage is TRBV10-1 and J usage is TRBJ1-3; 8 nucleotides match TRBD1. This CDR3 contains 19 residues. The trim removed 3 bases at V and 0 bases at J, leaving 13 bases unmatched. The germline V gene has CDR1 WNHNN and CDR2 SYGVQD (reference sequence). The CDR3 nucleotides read TGCGCCAGCAGTGACGGACCCGGGACAGGACTTTTCTCTGGAAACACCATATATTTT. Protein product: CASSDGPGTGLFSGNTIYF.

The CDR3 DNA reads TGTGCCAGCAGCGTTAGCGGATACACCGGGGAGCTGTTTTTT. It is translated as CASSVSGYTGELFF. The V gene is TRBV9, the J gene TRBJ2-2; maybe TRBD2 (6 bases). The CDR3 is 14 amino acids. V dropped 2 bases and J dropped 3 bases, with 8 bases sitting between them. The V gene's germline CDR1 is SGDLS and CDR2 YYNGEE.

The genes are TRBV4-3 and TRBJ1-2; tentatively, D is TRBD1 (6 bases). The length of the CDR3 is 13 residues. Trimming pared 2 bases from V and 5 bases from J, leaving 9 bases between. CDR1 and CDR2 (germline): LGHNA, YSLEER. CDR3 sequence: CASSQSRGYGYTF. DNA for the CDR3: TGCGCCAGCAGCCAATCGAGGGGGTATGGCTACACCTTC.

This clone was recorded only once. The DNA for the CDR3 is TGTGCCAGCAGCTTGGTCACAGGGGTTCTGAACACTGAAGCTTTCTTT. The encoded protein is CASSLVTGVLNTEAFF. The V call is TRBV5-8, the J call TRBJ1-1; 7 nucleotides match TRBD1. Per the germline V gene, CDR1 is SGHTS and CDR2 is YDEGEE. Trimming at V came to 0 bases and at J to 0 bases, leaving 5 bases not matched to a gene. CDR3 length: 16 residues.

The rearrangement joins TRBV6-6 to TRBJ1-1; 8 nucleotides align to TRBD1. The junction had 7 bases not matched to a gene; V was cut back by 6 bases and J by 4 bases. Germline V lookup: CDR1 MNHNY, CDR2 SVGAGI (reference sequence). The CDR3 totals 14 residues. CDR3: CASSPAGGTTEAFF. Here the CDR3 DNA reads TGTGCCAGCAGCCCTGCAGGGGGCACCACTGAAGCTTTCTTT.

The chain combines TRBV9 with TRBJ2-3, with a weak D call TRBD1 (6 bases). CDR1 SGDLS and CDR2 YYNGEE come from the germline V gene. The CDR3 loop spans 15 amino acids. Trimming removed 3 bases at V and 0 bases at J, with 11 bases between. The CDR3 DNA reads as TGTGCCAGCAGCGAGAAGGGGGAAAGCACAGATACGCAGTATTTT. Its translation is CASSEKGESTDTQYF.

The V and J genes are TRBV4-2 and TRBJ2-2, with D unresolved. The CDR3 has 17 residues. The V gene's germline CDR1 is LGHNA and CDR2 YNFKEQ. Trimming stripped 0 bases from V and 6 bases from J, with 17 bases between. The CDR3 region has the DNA TGTGCCAGCAGCCAAGAAAGCTCAATGAATCCCGCCGGGGAGCTGTTTTTT. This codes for CASSQESSMNPAGELFF.

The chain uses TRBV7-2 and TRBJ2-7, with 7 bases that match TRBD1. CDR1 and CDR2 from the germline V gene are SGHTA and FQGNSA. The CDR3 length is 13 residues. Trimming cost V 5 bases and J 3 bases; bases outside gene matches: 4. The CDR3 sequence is CASSPTGHYEQYF. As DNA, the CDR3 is TGTGCCAGCAGCCCGACAGGGCACTACGAGCAGTACTTC.

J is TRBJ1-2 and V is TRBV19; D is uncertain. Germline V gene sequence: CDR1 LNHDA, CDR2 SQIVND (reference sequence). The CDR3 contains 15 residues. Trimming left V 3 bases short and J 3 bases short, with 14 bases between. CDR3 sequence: CASSMSWEGYYGYTF. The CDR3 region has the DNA TGTGCCAGTAGTATGAGTTGGGAGGGTTACTATGGCTACACCTTC.

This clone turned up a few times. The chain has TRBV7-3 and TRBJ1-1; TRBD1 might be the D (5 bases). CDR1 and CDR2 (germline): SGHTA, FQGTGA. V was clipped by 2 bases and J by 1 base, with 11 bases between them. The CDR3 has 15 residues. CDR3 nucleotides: TGTGCCAGCAGCTTAGGGATCCAGGGGAACACTGAAGCTTTCTTT. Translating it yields CASSLGIQGNTEAFF.

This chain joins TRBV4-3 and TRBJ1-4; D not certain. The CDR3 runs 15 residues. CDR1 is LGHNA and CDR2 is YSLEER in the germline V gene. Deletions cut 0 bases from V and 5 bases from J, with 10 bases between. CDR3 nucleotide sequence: TGCGCCAGCAGCCAAGATCCGACTGTCAATGAAAAACTGTTTTTT. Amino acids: CASSQDPTVNEKLFF.

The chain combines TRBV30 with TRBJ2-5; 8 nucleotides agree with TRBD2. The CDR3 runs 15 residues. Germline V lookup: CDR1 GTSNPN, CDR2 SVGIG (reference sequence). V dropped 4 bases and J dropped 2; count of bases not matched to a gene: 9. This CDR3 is CAWKAGGAPQETQYF. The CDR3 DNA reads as TGTGCCTGGAAGGCGGGGGGCGCTCCACAAGAGACCCAGTACTTC.

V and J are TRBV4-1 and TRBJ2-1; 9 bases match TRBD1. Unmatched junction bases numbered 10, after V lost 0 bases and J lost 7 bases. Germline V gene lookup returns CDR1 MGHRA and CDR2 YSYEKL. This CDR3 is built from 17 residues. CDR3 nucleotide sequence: TGCGCCAGCAGCCAAGAAGCGGGGACAGGGAGATTAAATGAGCAGTTCTTC. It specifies CASSQEAGTGRLNEQFF.

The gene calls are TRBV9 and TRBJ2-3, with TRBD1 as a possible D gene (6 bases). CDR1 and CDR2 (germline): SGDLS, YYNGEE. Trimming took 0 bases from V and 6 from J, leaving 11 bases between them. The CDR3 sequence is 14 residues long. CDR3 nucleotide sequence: TGTGCCAGCAGCGTAGCGTGGGGGCGGGATACGCAGTATTTT. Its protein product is CASSVAWGRDTQYF.

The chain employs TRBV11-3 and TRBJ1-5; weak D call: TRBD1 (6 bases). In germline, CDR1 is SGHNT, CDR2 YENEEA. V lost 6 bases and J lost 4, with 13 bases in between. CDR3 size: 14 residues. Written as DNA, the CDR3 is TGTGCCAGCAGGCCCAGGGGCCGGAATCAGCCCCAGCATTTT. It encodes CASRPRGRNQPQHF.

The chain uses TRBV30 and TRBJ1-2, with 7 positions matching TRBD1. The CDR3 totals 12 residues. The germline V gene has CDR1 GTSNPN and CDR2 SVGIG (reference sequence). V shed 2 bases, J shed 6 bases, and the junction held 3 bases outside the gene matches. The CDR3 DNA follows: TGTGCCTGGAGTCTAACAGGGGATGGCTACACCTTC. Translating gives CAWSLTGDGYTF.

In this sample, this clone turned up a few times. The CDR3 DNA reads as TGTGCCAGCATCATGAACAGGGGTAACACTGAAGCTTTCTTT. It translates to CASIMNRGNTEAFF. The chain is built from TRBV7-2 and TRBJ1-1; 7 nucleotides align to TRBD1. The CDR3 runs 14 residues. The germline CDR1 and CDR2 sequences are SGHTA and FQGNSA. The trim removed 7 bases at V and 2 bases at J, leaving 7 bases unmatched. Full variable domain (rest looked up from reference TRBV7-2 and TRBJ1-1): GAGVSQSPSNKVTEKGKDVELRCDPISGHTALYWYRQSLGQGLEFLIYFQGNSAPDKSGLPSDRFSAERTGGSVSTLTIQRTQQEDSAVYLCASIMNRGNTEAFFGQGTRLTVV.

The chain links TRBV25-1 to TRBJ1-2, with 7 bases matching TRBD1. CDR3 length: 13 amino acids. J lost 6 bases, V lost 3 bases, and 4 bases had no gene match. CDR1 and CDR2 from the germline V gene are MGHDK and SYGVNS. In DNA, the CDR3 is TGTGCCAGCAGTGAGAAAGACAGGGATGGCTACACCTTC. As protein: CASSEKDRDGYTF.

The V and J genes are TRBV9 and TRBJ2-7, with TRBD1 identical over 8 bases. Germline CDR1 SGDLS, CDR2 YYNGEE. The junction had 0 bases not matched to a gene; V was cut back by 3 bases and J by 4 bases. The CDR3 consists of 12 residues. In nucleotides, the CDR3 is TGTGCCAGCAGCGGACAGGGGTACGAGCAGTACTTC. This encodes CASSGQGYEQYF.